Given below is one TCR beta chain in context. The data were obtained in a study of cytomegalovirus exposure and HLA in healthy donors. Study in general: Some 85 million unique TCRs from HLA-typed donors were held in an early data release.

The CDR3 sequence is 13 residues long. Trimming removed 7 bases from V and 7 bases from J, with 11 bases in between. Germline CDR1 reads WNHNN; CDR2 reads SYGVQD (reference sequence). Vbeta (60) and Jbeta (13) primers were used in the PCR. TCRdb's table, derived via immunoSEQ multiplex PCR, lists solely in-frame clones and lacks some. Its table lists more than 60,000 clones. The J gene is TRBJ1-6, the V gene TRBV10-1; a possible D gene is TRBD1 (5 bases). The TCR was taken from a boy aged 5-17 years in good health and CMV-seronegative. Specimen: PBMCs. The CDR3 DNA reads as TGCGCCAGCATGGAGCGGGACAATTCACCCCTCCACTTT. Translation gives CASMERDNSPLHF.